These 24 T cell receptor delta chains came from one sample sequenced in a study of gamma-delta chains in newborns, infants, children. TCRdb called clones from the reads again using CATT. The sample lists 4,500 or so delta-chain clones; around 3% were seen once. Sequences were obtained from blood. The receptors come from a child who was a newborn, infant or young child, either healthy, febrile or measles-vaccinated (not recorded which).

The chain's CDR3 is CACDGLGDTSSWDTRQMFF. The CDR3 nucleotides read TGTGCCTGTGACGGACTGGGGGATACGAGCTCCTGGGACACCCGACAGATGTTTTTC. The V call is TRDV2, the J call TRDJ3, with 13 nucleotides matching TRDD3. This CDR3 spans 19 amino acids. The junction had 4 bases not matched to a gene; V was cut back by 3 bases and J by 0 bases. The germline gives CDR1 GEAIGNYY, CDR2 EKD.

This clone was recorded a few times. This chain uses TRDV2 with TRDJ2, with 7 bases that match TRDD3. Germline CDR1 reads GEAIGNYY; CDR2 reads EKD. The CDR3 length is 16 residues. V gave up 1 base and J gave up 3 bases; unmatched junction bases: 7. The CDR3 DNA reads as TGTGCCTGTGACACGGTCGGTGGGGGAATGACAGCACAACTCTTCTTT. This translates into CACDTVGGGMTAQLFF.

The V call is TRDV1, the J call TRDJ1, with 8 bases lining up with TRDD3. The CDR3 totals 18 residues. Germline values: CDR1 TSWWSYY, CDR2 QGS. J gave up 0 bases and V 5 bases, and 14 bases lay outside the gene matches. CDR3 region: CALGNYLPWGTYTDKLIF. CDR3 DNA sequence: TGTGCTCTTGGGAATTATCTTCCCTGGGGGACGTACACCGATAAACTCATCTTT.

The J gene is TRDJ3, the V gene TRDV2; 9 nucleotides match TRDD3. V trimming: 0 bases; J trimming: 0 bases; junction bases outside the gene matches: 5. This CDR3 contains 19 residues. CDR1 GEAIGNYY and CDR2 EKD come from the germline V gene. CDR3 amino acids: CACDTVSGGYSWDTRQMFF. CDR3 DNA sequence: TGTGCCTGTGACACCGTGAGTGGGGGATACTCCTGGGACACCCGACAGATGTTTTTC.

This clone was detected only a few times. This CDR3 reads CAFRLPTSGGYRYTDKLIF. DNA of the CDR3: TGTGCCTTCCGCCTTCCTACGTCTGGGGGATACCGGTACACCGATAAACTCATCTTT. The chain is built from TRDV3 and TRDJ1; TRDD3 aligns across 11 bases. The J segment lost 0 bases and the V segment lost 3 bases, leaving 18 bases of the junction unmatched. Looked up from germline, CDR1 is TVYSNPD and CDR2 is GDNSRS (reference sequence). The CDR3 contains 19 residues.

This clone appeared a few times. This chain uses TRDV2 with TRDJ3; 13 bases are a match to TRDD3. There are 19 residues in the CDR3. Trimming removed 2 bases from V and 1 base from J; junction bases left unmatched: 4. Germline-derived CDR1 and CDR2 are GEAIGNYY and EKD. In DNA, the CDR3 is TGTGCCTGTGACAAAACTGGGGGATACGCGTCCTGGGACACCCGACAGATGTTTTTC. It codes for CACDKTGGYASWDTRQMFF.

This clone has just a few counts. The junction departs from germline at one end; a sequencing error may be responsible. Other DNA sequences within the sample encode an identical CDR3. V usage is TRDV2 and J usage is TRDJ2; 13 bases line up with TRDD3. In germline, CDR1 is GEAIGNYY, CDR2 EKD. The CDR3 length is 17 residues. CDR3 sequence reads: CACDRLGDTALTAQLFF. The CDR3 DNA reads TGCGCCTGTGACAGACTGGGGGATACGGCTTTGACAGCACAACTCTTCTTT.

This clone was seen a handful of times. The DNA of the CDR3 is TGTGCCTTTACCCTGGGGGATCCGTACACCGATAAACTCATCTTT. Protein: CAFTLGDPYTDKLIF. The rearrangement joins TRDV3 to TRDJ1, with TRDD3 identical over 9 bases. CDR1 TVYSNPD and CDR2 GDNSRS come from the germline V gene (reference sequence). After removal of 1 base from V and 0 bases from J, the junction contained 6 bases not matched to a gene. This CDR3 spans 15 amino acids.

By share, this clone counts as medium-sized. The same CDR3 is also encoded by other DNA sequences in this sample. V gene TRDV2 combines with J gene TRDJ3; 9 bases map to TRDD3. V was clipped by 0 bases and J by 2 bases; unmatched bases: 1. Germline CDR1 reads GEAIGNYY; CDR2 reads EKD. The CDR3 extends over 17 amino acids. The CDR3 loop is CACDTLGDTWDTRQMFF. CDR3 DNA: TGTGCCTGTGACACCTTGGGGGATACCTGGGACACCCGACAGATGTTTTTC.

This clone was seen a handful of times. This chain uses TRDV1 with TRDJ1; TRDD3 matches at 10 bases. V lost 9 bases, J lost 2 bases, and 27 bases stayed unmatched. The CDR3 totals 21 residues. Germline values: CDR1 TSWWSYY, CDR2 QGS. The CDR3 here is CALTYKPPFSYWGIGTDKLIF. The CDR3 DNA reads as TGTGCTCTGACCTATAAGCCTCCCTTTTCTTACTGGGGGATTGGGACCGATAAACTCATCTTT.

With respect to this clone: A read error likely explains this, since a far larger clone differs by one base. This specimen includes other DNA sequences encoding the same CDR3. The rearrangement joins TRDV2 to TRDJ3, with 10 bases identical to TRDD3. The CDR3 totals 18 residues. Germline lookup yields CDR1 GEAIGNYY and CDR2 EKD. V trimming: 0 bases; J trimming: 2 bases; junction bases outside the gene matches: 3. The CDR3 DNA reads TGTGCCTGTGACACCGTACTGGGGGATGCCTGGGACACCCGACAGATGTTTTTC. Residues: CACDTVLGDAWDTRQMFF.

V gene TRDV2 combines with J gene TRDJ3, with 7 bases lining up with TRDD3. V lost 1 base, J lost 5 bases, and 4 bases stayed unmatched. Per the germline V gene, CDR1 is GEAIGNYY and CDR2 is EKD. This CDR3 is built from 16 residues. CDR3 nucleotide sequence: TGTGCCTGTGACACGGTGGGATACAGGGACACCCGACAGATGTTTTTC. It specifies CACDTVGYRDTRQMFF.

Note on this clone: The sample contains more than one DNA sequence encoding this CDR3. The chain's CDR3 is CACDLLGESSWDTRQMFF. CDR3 in DNA: TGTGCCTGTGACCTGCTGGGGGAGAGCTCCTGGGACACCCGACAGATGTTTTTC. V is TRDV2 and J is TRDJ3; 8 bases agree with TRDD3. Germline V CDR1 and CDR2: GEAIGNYY, EKD. V shed 3 bases and J 0 bases; nucleotides not matched to a gene: 6. This CDR3 is 18 amino acids long.

This clone was found a few times. CDR3 amino acids: CACDTVTRDISSWDTRQMFF. The CDR3 DNA follows: TGTGCCTGTGACACCGTAACGCGGGATATCAGCTCCTGGGACACCCGACAGATGTTTTTC. This chain uses TRDV2 with TRDJ3; D is perhaps TRDD3 (6 bases). CDR1 GEAIGNYY and CDR2 EKD come from the germline V gene. V was clipped by 0 bases and J by 0 bases, with 17 bases between them. This CDR3 is built from 20 residues.

In this sample, this clone turned up a few times. J is TRDJ1 and V is TRDV2; 13 positions agree with TRDD3. The CDR3 runs 17 residues. The V gene end was trimmed by 0 bases and the J gene end by 4 bases; junction bases not matched to a gene: 7. Germline V gene data show CDR1 as GEAIGNYY and CDR2 as EKD. CDR3 protein: CACDTVLGDTYIDKLIF. The DNA of the CDR3 is TGTGCCTGTGACACCGTACTGGGGGATACGTACATCGATAAACTCATCTTT.

In its sample, this clone was seen a few times. A read error is possible here, since a much larger clone lies one base away. The rearrangement joins TRDV2 to TRDJ3; TRDD3 agrees at 11 bases. This CDR3 has 18 amino acids. Per the germline V gene, CDR1 is GEAIGNYY and CDR2 is EKD. In nucleotides, the CDR3 is TGTGCCCGTGACGTACTGGGGGATAGCTCCTGGGACACCCGACAGATGTTTTTC. This gives the protein CARDVLGDSSWDTRQMFF.

The J segment was not called; the V segment is TRDV2; the table calls TRDD3, which could not be checked here. Germline V gene lookup returns CDR1 GEAIGNYY and CDR2 EKD. The CDR3 spans 19 residues. CDR3 sequence reads: CACDTADTIPSWDTRQTFF. DNA for the CDR3: TGTGCCTGTGACACCGCGGATACGATACCTAGCTGGGACACCCGACAGACGTTTTTC.

The gene calls are TRDV2 and TRDJ3, with D possibly being TRDD3 (6 bases). Trimming cost V 0 bases and J 0 bases, with 17 bases left between them. The CDR3 consists of 20 residues. Per the germline V gene, CDR1 is GEAIGNYY and CDR2 is EKD. The CDR3 DNA reads as TGTGCCTGTGACACCGTCCGGGGGGACTCCAGCTCCTGGGACACCCGACAGATGTTTTTC. This codes for CACDTVRGDSSSWDTRQMFF.

This clone rates as medium-sized (0.01 to 0.1%). The chain employs TRDV1 and TRDJ1, with D tentatively TRDD3 (5 bases). The CDR3 contains 18 residues. Deletions cut 2 bases from V and 0 bases from J, with 19 bases between. The V gene's germline CDR1 is TSWWSYY and CDR2 QGS. CDR3 sequence (DNA): TGTGCTCTTGGGGAAGCTACGGGCCCTGGGAGGGACACCGATAAACTCATCTTT. Its translation is CALGEATGPGRDTDKLIF.

In the case of this clone: A much larger clone sits a single nucleotide away, making a read error possible. This sequence joins TRDV2 and TRDJ3, with D possibly matching TRDD3 (5 bases). Per germline, CDR1 GEAIGNYY and CDR2 EKD. V was shortened by 0 bases and J by 2 bases, with 10 bases between the two germline ends. CDR3 length: 17 residues. DNA for the CDR3: TGTGCCTGTGACACCGTGGAGGATACCTGGGACACCCGACAGATGTTTTTC. Amino acid sequence: CACDTVEDTWDTRQMFF.

This clone showed up just a few times. The chain employs TRDV2 and TRDJ3; 8 bases map to TRDD3. The CDR3 is 19 residues long. Germline V gives CDR1 GEAIGNYY, CDR2 EKD. With V trimmed by 3 bases and J by 0 bases, 9 bases remained unmatched. CDR3 amino acids: CACDGTGGPSSWDTRQMFF. CDR3 bases: TGTGCCTGTGACGGTACTGGGGGCCCCAGCTCCTGGGACACCCGACAGATGTTTTTC.

A few counts support this clone. This may come from a read error, since a much larger clone is one base off. The chain recombines TRDV2 with TRDJ3; the match to TRDD3 covers 9 bases. Trimming cost V 1 base and J 0 bases; bases outside gene matches: 3. CDR3 size: 18 residues. Per germline, CDR1 GEAIGNYY and CDR2 EKD. CDR3 loop: CACDTHWGSSWDTRQMFF. The CDR3 bases are TGTGCCTGTGACACGCACTGGGGGAGCTCCTGGGACACCCGACAGATGTTTTTC.

The V call is TRDV2, the J call TRDJ1; 9 nucleotides match TRDD3. Germline trimming cut 0 bases from V and 2 bases from J; bases unmatched to any gene: 3. CDR3 length: 15 residues. The germline CDR1 and CDR2 sequences are GEAIGNYY and EKD. In nucleotides, the CDR3 is TGTGCCTGTGACACCGTGGGGGATAGGACCGATAAACTCATCTTT. Protein product: CACDTVGDRTDKLIF.

For this clone: Since a much larger clone is just one base distant, this may be a read error. The chain recombines TRDV2 with TRDJ3, with 12 bases fitting TRDD3. This CDR3 region has 20 residues. The V and J ends lost 2 bases and 0 bases, in that order; junction bases with no gene match: 7. The germline V gene has CDR1 GEAIGNYY and CDR2 EKD. CDR3 nucleotides: TGTGCCTGTGACAGCGTACTGGGGGATACCAGCTCCTGGGACACCCGACAGATGTTTTTC. This gives the protein CACDSVLGDTSSWDTRQMFF.